The 16 T cell receptor beta chains below come from one sample, sequenced in a study of breast tumors, draining lymph nodes, adjacent tissues. MiXCR was run by TCRdb on the multiplex PCR reads, yielding one entry per CDR3 protein. This table has about 35,000 distinct CDR3 sequences, just over 35% appearing once. Material for sequencing was breast tumor tissue. The receptors were sampled from a female donor with breast cancer. Some clones in this sample may be carry-over from other donors' samples.

This clonotype was picked up many times. The chain employs TRBV7-9 and TRBJ1-4; D might be TRBD1 (5 bases). The CDR3 consists of 15 residues. Germline V gene lookup returns CDR1 SEHNR and CDR2 FQNEAQ (reference sequence). V lost 2 bases to trimming and J lost 0 bases, with 7 bases between them. CDR3 sequence (DNA): TGTGCCAGCAGCTTACCAGGGCCAACTAATGAAAAACTGTTTTTT. Translated, it gives CASSLPGPTNEKLFF.

This clonotype was recorded at least ten times. V is TRBV29-1 and J is TRBJ1-2; TRBD1 might be the D (6 bases). Germline V lookup: CDR1 SQVTM, CDR2 ANQGSEA. The CDR3 has 14 residues. V was trimmed by 2 bases and J by 8 bases, leaving 18 bases between them. In DNA, the CDR3 is TGCAGCGTTGAACGGTGGGACCGACAGGCCGGCTACACCTTC. Protein: CSVERWDRQAGYTF.

The V call is TRBV6-5, the J call TRBJ2-6; TRBD1 is a possible D gene (6 bases). Deletions cut 0 bases from V and 1 base from J, with 13 bases between. Germline V lookup: CDR1 MNHEY, CDR2 SVGAGI. The CDR3 consists of 18 residues. The CDR3 coding sequence is TGTGCCAGCAGTTACTCGGCAGGGGTAGGGTCTGGGGCCAACGTCCTGACTTTC. Its translation: CASSYSAGVGSGANVLTF.

The chain uses TRBV18 and TRBJ1-3, with no clear D. The CDR3 sequence is 14 residues long. Germline V gene sequence: CDR1 KGHSH, CDR2 LQKENI. Deletions cut 3 bases from V and 4 bases from J, with 10 bases between. CDR3 bases: TGTGCCAGCTCACCCCCAGCGTCGGGAAACACCATATATTTT. It encodes CASSPPASGNTIYF.

Worth noting for this clonotype: A much larger clonotype is one base distant, so this may be a read error. The V and J genes are TRBV6-1 and TRBJ2-5, with 8 bases that match TRBD1. J lost 3 bases, V lost 7 bases, and 10 bases had no gene match. The CDR3 is made up of 15 amino acids. Per germline, CDR1 MNHNS and CDR2 SASEGT. The CDR3 spells CASKRQGLREETQYF. CDR3 DNA: TGTGCCAGCAAACGACAGGGGCTGAGGGAAGAGACCCAGTACTTC.

This clonotype is a singleton in its sample. The rearrangement joins TRBV2 to TRBJ2-5; possibly TRBD1 for D (5 bases). CDR3 length equals 13 residues. Germline-derived CDR1 and CDR2 are SNHLY and FYNNEI. The germline V and J ends were trimmed by 4 bases and 5 bases, with 11 bases remaining between them. The CDR3 DNA is TGTGCCAGCAGTGCGACAGTGGTGGAGACCCAGTACTTC. Its protein product is CASSATVVETQYF.

This clonotype was detected many times. V usage is TRBV27 and J usage is TRBJ1-5; D remains unclear. The germline gives CDR1 MNHEY, CDR2 SMNVEV (reference sequence). Between the trimmed V and J ends, which lost 2 bases and 3 bases, there was a span of 8 bases. This CDR3 has 14 amino acids. This chain's CDR3 is CASSLGLNNQPQHF. The CDR3 region has the DNA TGTGCCAGCAGTTTAGGGCTTAACAATCAGCCCCAGCATTTT.

There are many counts of this clonotype. This chain uses TRBV9 with TRBJ2-4, with TRBD2 as a possible D gene (5 bases). Trimming took off 0 bases at V and 2 bases at J, with 15 bases between the two ends. CDR1 SGDLS and CDR2 YYNGEE come from the germline V gene. CDR3 length: 17 amino acids. The CDR3 DNA reads as TGTGCCAGCAGCGTAGGTGGCGGAGGCCTTACCAAAAACATTCAGTACTTC. Translation gives CASSVGGGGLTKNIQYF.

This clonotype counts as medium-sized. The V gene is TRBV7-9, the J gene TRBJ1-3, with D possibly TRBD1 on 6 matching bases. The V end lost 4 bases, the J end lost 0 bases, and 13 bases lay between the germline ends. The germline V gene encodes CDR1 SEHNR and CDR2 FQNEAQ (reference sequence). This CDR3 is 16 amino acids long. The CDR3 reads CASSYQGGVSGNTIYF. The CDR3 DNA follows: TGTGCCAGCAGCTACCAAGGGGGGGTCTCTGGAAACACCATATATTTT.

This clonotype was seen ten or more times. The chain combines TRBV19 with TRBJ2-1; TRBD2 might be the D (6 bases). Germline assignment: CDR1 LNHDA and CDR2 SQIVND (reference sequence). Trimming pared 3 bases from V and 5 bases from J, leaving 14 bases between. The CDR3 has 15 amino acids. The CDR3 is CASSITAGKNNEQFF. The DNA of the CDR3 is TGTGCCAGTAGTATCACAGCGGGTAAAAACAATGAGCAGTTCTTC.

V and J are TRBV29-1 and TRBJ2-7; no definite D call. V was pared by 4 bases and J by 3 bases, with 7 bases between. The CDR3 is 11 amino acids. Germline V lookup: CDR1 SQVTM, CDR2 ANQGSEA. The CDR3 nucleotides are TGCAGCGTTGGTTCCGTCTACGAGCAGTACTTC. As protein: CSVGSVYEQYF.

This clonotype was seen many times. The chain recombines TRBV12-3 or TRBV12-4 with TRBJ1-2; possibly TRBD1 for D (6 bases). This CDR3 has 14 residues. Trimming left V 7 bases short and J 6 bases short, with 18 bases between. DNA for the CDR3: TGTGCCAGCACCCTAGGGGGGAACCTGGATGGCTACACCTTC. Protein sequence: CASTLGGNLDGYTF.

This clonotype has at least ten counts. The rearrangement joins TRBV5-1 to TRBJ2-2; 7 nucleotides align to TRBD1. The V and J ends lost 4 bases and 3 bases, in that order; junction bases with no gene match: 9. The CDR3 sequence is 16 residues long. The germline CDR1 and CDR2 sequences are SGHRS and YFSETQ. The CDR3 is CASSVEGGPYTGELFF. DNA for the CDR3: TGCGCCAGCAGCGTGGAAGGGGGCCCCTACACCGGGGAGCTGTTTTTT.

This clonotype was seen at least ten times. The chain has TRBV19 and TRBJ1-2; D not certain. There are 13 residues in the CDR3. V was cut by 7 bases and J by 4 bases, with 13 bases left in between. From germline, CDR1 is LNHDA and CDR2 SQIVND (reference sequence). In DNA form, the CDR3 reads TGTGCCAGTACCTATAGAGGTAGCTATGGCTACACCTTC. Residues: CASTYRGSYGYTF.

The table lists this clonotype with a count of one. This rearrangement joins TRBV11-2 to TRBJ2-7; 11 bases agree with TRBD2. Unmatched junction bases numbered 4, after V lost 4 bases and J lost 2 bases. This CDR3 spans 15 amino acids. Germline V lookup: CDR1 SGHAT, CDR2 FQNNGV. Written as DNA, the CDR3 is TGTGCCAGCAGCTCGGGACTAGCGGAGCCCTACGAGCAGTACTTC. Protein: CASSSGLAEPYEQYF.

This clonotype has ten or more counts. The chain has TRBV11-1 and TRBJ1-2; 7 bases are a match to TRBD1. The trim removed 5 bases at V and 7 bases at J, leaving 7 bases unmatched. Germline loops: CDR1 SGHAT, CDR2 FQDESV (reference sequence). CDR3 size: 13 residues. CDR3: CASSLSRGVGYTF. The CDR3 DNA is TGTGCCAGCAGCCTCTCCAGGGGGGTTGGCTACACCTTC. Full variable domain (missing parts from reference TRBV11-1 and TRBJ1-2): EAEVAQSPRYKITEKSQAVAFWCDPISGHATLYWYRQILGQGPELLVQFQDESVVDDSQLPKDRFSAERLKGVDSTLKIQPAELGDSAMYLCASSLSRGVGYTFGSGTRLTVV.